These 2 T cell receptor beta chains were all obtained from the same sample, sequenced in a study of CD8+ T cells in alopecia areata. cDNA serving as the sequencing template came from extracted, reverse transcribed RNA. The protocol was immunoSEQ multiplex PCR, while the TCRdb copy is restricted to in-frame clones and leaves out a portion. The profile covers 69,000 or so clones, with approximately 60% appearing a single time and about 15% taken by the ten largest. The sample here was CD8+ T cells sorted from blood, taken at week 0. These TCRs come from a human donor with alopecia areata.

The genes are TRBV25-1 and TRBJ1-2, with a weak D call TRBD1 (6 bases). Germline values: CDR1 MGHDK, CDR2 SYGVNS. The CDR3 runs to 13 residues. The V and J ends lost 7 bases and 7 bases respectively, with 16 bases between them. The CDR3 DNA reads TGTGCCAGCATTGGGGGGCGAGGGGGTGGCTACACCTTC. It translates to CASIGGRGGGYTF.

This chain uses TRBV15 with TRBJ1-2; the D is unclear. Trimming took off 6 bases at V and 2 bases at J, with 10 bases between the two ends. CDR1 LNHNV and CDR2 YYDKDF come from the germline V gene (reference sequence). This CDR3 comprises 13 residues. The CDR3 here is CATSSQENYGYTF. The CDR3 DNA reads TGTGCCACCAGTTCCCAGGAAAACTATGGCTACACCTTC. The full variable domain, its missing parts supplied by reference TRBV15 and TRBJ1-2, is DAMVIQNPRYQVTQFGKPVTLSCSQTLNHNVMYWYQQKSSQAPKLLFHYYDKDFNNEADTPDNFQSRRPNTSFCFLDIRSPGLGDTAMYLCATSSQENYGYTFGSGTRLTVV.